These 11 T cell receptor beta chains came from one sample sequenced in a study of T-cell reconstitution after alpha-beta-depleted transplantation in children. Unique molecular identifiers tagged the TCRbeta library. A single record per CDR3 protein comes from TCRdb applying MiXCR to the PCR reads. The sample carries 360,000 or so distinct CDR3 sequences, roughly 22% recorded once. The sample here was PBMCs from the stem cell graft donor, taken from the stem cell graft. The receptors shown here come from a human donor who donated a stem cell graft to a child with acute myeloid leukemia.

The V gene is TRBV19, the J gene TRBJ2-3; D is possibly TRBD1 or TRBD2 (5 bases each). The CDR3 contains 16 residues. The germline V gene encodes CDR1 LNHDA and CDR2 SQIVND (reference sequence). The V end lost 5 bases, the J end lost 2 bases, and 17 bases lay between the germline ends. The CDR3 here is CASSPRGSGDTDTQYF. The CDR3, as DNA: TGTGCCAGTAGTCCACGGGGCAGCGGTGACACAGATACGCAGTATTTT.

The rearrangement joins TRBV15 to TRBJ2-3, with a possible D match to TRBD1 (5 bases). Germline V gives CDR1 LNHNV, CDR2 YYDKDF (reference sequence). The CDR3 sequence is 14 residues long. Deletions cut 6 bases from V and 2 bases from J, with 12 bases between. The chain's CDR3 is CATRGPGYTDTQYF. As DNA, the CDR3 is TGTGCCACCAGGGGCCCAGGGTACACAGATACGCAGTATTTT.

The V gene is TRBV20-1, the J gene TRBJ2-7; perhaps TRBD1 as D (6 bases). Trimming left V 3 bases short and J 1 base short, with 16 bases between. CDR3 length: 15 residues. Germline V CDR1 and CDR2: DFQATT, SNEGSKA (reference sequence). This CDR3 is CSASLRDTLSYEQYF. DNA of the CDR3: TGCAGTGCTAGTTTGAGGGACACCTTATCCTACGAGCAGTACTTC.

In its sample, this clonotype was seen a few times. The rearrangement joins TRBV29-1 to TRBJ1-4; no firm D call. CDR3 length equals 11 residues. Germline values: CDR1 SQVTM, CDR2 ANQGSEA. Trimming took off 7 bases at V and 2 bases at J, with 5 bases between the two ends. The CDR3 here is CSAGTNEKLFF. The CDR3 region has the DNA TGCAGCGCGGGGACTAATGAAAAACTGTTTTTT.

In regard to this clonotype: A read error is possible here, since a much larger clone lies one base away. The chain recombines TRBV29-1 with TRBJ2-2; the match to TRBD2 covers 11 bases. This CDR3 is 16 amino acids long. Germline V gene lookup returns CDR1 SQVTM and CDR2 ANQGSEA. In DNA form, the CDR3 reads TGCAGCGTTCAGGGACTAGCGGTTCTTAACACCAGGGAGCTGTTTTTT. It is translated as CSVQGLAVLNTRELFF.

The V and J genes are TRBV27 and TRBJ2-1; perhaps D is TRBD1 or TRBD2 (5 bases each). The CDR3 contains 13 residues. With 5 bases removed from V and 9 bases from J, the gap between germline ends came to 14 bases. CDR1 and CDR2 (germline): MNHEY, SMNVEV (reference sequence). CDR3 region: CASSPQGGGEQFF. CDR3 nucleotide sequence: TGTGCCAGCAGTCCGCAGGGTGGGGGTGAGCAGTTCTTC.

The chain is built from TRBV30 and TRBJ1-6, with D tentatively TRBD1 (6 bases). Trimming pared 1 base from V and 7 bases from J, leaving 20 bases between. Germline values: CDR1 GTSNPN, CDR2 SVGIG (reference sequence). The CDR3 spans 17 residues. The CDR3 here is CAWSAATGTSRNSPLHF. The CDR3 region has the DNA TGTGCCTGGAGTGCCGCGACCGGGACATCAAGGAATTCACCCCTCCACTTT. Combining the CDR3 with reference TRBV30 and TRBJ1-6 gives the whole variable domain SQTIHQWPATLVQPVGSPLSLECTVEGTSNPNLYWYRQAAGRGLQLLFYSVGIGQISSEVPQNLSASRPQDRQFILSSKKLLLSDSGFYLCAWSAATGTSRNSPLHFGNGTRLTVT.

This clonotype was observed many times. The chain recombines TRBV29-1 with TRBJ2-3; D is perhaps TRBD1 (6 bases). This CDR3 contains 14 residues. The V and J ends lost 7 bases and 2 bases respectively, with 16 bases between them. From germline, CDR1 is SQVTM and CDR2 ANQGSEA. CDR3 DNA sequence: TGCAGCGGCACAGGGACACTATTCACAGATACGCAGTATTTT. Translated, it gives CSGTGTLFTDTQYF.

The chain carries TRBV12-3 or TRBV12-4 and TRBJ2-3; 7 bases map to TRBD2. The CDR3 sequence is 16 residues long. Trimming took 6 bases from V and 3 from J; bases not matched to a gene: 12. The CDR3 region is CASRDSFAGVTDTQYF. CDR3 DNA sequence: TGTGCCAGCAGGGATTCCTTCGCGGGAGTAACAGATACGCAGTATTTT.

In its sample, this clonotype was seen once. Since the CDR3 does not end with the conserved phenylalanine or tryptophan, this likely comes from a read error. CDR3 loop: CASSLGGQAKYSNQPQHC. The CDR3 nucleotides read TGTGCCAGCAGCTTAGGCGGACAGGCTAAATATAGCAATCAGCCCCAGCATTGT. The rearrangement joins TRBV7-8 to TRBJ1-5; 7 bases align to TRBD1. CDR1 is SGHVS, CDR2 FQNEAQ, per germline. CDR3 length equals 18 residues. J lost 0 bases, V lost 1 base, and 9 bases had no gene match.

V and J are TRBV2 and TRBJ1-5, with D possibly TRBD1 on 6 matching bases. This CDR3 comprises 13 residues. Trimming cost V 6 bases and J 6 bases, with 12 bases left between them. Germline CDR1 is SNHLY and CDR2 is FYNNEI. CDR3 nucleotides: TGTGCCAGCAGCGTTCTGGACAGTCAGCCCCAGCATTTT. Protein: CASSVLDSQPQHF.